A selection of T cell receptor beta chains follows, all from one sample in a study of beta chain features in type 1 diabetes. The protocol was immunoSEQ multiplex PCR, while the TCRdb copy is restricted to in-frame clones and leaves out a portion. The sample has fewer than 900,000 clones; about 17% are singletons. Specimen: naive CD4+ T cells from blood. The receptors were sampled from a woman aged 18-29 years in good health. Both conserved end residues are part of each CDR3. D genes are given only for firm matches. Clone size is not always given. Where it is, it says once, few, many or a class for expanded clones.

CASSEGTGGQPQHF,TGTGCCAGCAGTGAAGGGACAGGGGGCCAGCCCCAGCATTTT,few,TRBJ1-5,TRBD1,TRBV25-1
CASSLGRLAGVSEQYF,TGTGCCAGCAGCTTAGGGCGGCTAGCGGGAGTATCCGAGCAGTACTTC,NA,TRBJ2-7,TRBD2,TRBV11-2
CASSQATYARGTIYF,TGCGCCAGCAGTCAAGCGACGTACGCCCGAGGCACCATATATTTT,many,TRBJ1-3,NA,TRBV23-1
CASISGQGSYEQYF,TGTGCCAGCATTTCGGGACAGGGGTCCTACGAGCAGTACTTC,NA,TRBJ2-7,TRBD1,TRBV28
CASSRRAASKDGYTF,TGTGCCAGCAGCCGCAGGGCTGCGAGTAAGGATGGCTACACCTTC,NA,TRBJ1-2,NA,TRBV7-6
CASSLNTGGNTIYF,TGTGCCAGCAGCTTAAATACAGGAGGAAACACCATATATTTT,few,TRBJ1-3,NA,TRBV7-2
CASSSGDNQETQYF,TGTGCCAGCAGTTCGGGGGACAACCAAGAGACCCAGTACTTC,NA,TRBJ2-5,NA,TRBV28
CASSLRDRTEAFF,TGTGCCAGCAGCTTGCGGGATCGGACTGAAGCTTTCTTT,NA,TRBJ1-1,NA,TRBV5-8
CASSLVRAGGNNEQFF,TGCGCCAGCAGCTTGGTTCGCGCGGGAGGGAACAATGAGCAGTTCTTC,few,TRBJ2-1,TRBD2,TRBV5-1
CASSSGQQRFYGYTF,TGTGCCAGCAGCTCGGGACAGCAACGATTCTATGGCTACACCTTC,few,TRBJ1-2,TRBD1,TRBV7-2
CARAWRERETQYF,TGTGCCAGGGCTTGGCGGGAGCGGGAGACCCAGTACTTC,few,TRBJ2-5,TRBD2,TRBV2
CASSPSGIGEETQYF,TGTGCCAGCAGCCCCTCCGGGATAGGGGAAGAGACCCAGTACTTC,few,TRBJ2-5,NA,TRBV7-6
CASSFREGRDRELFF,TGTGCCAGCAGCTTCAGGGAGGGAAGGGACCGGGAGCTGTTTTTT,NA,TRBJ2-2,TRBD2,TRBV7-2
CASSLKGPLYEQYF,TGTGCCAGCAGTTTAAAGGGGCCACTCTACGAGCAGTACTTC,NA,TRBJ2-7,NA,TRBV28
CASSTLRVGNQPQHF,TGTGCCAGTAGTACCCTACGGGTGGGCAATCAGCCCCAGCATTTT,NA,TRBJ1-5,NA,TRBV19
CASNGPMNTGELFF,TGTGCCAGCAACGGACCTATGAACACCGGGGAGCTGTTTTTT,NA,TRBJ2-2,NA,TRBV28
CASSPFQDSIRGSTNEKLFF,TGTGCCAGCTCACCATTTCAGGATTCCATACGGGGATCAACTAATGAAAAACTGTTTTTT,NA,TRBJ1-4,NA,TRBV18
CASSLAGLAGGPNTGELFF,TGTGCCAGCAGTTTAGCGGGACTAGCGGGAGGGCCGAACACCGGGGAGCTGTTTTTT,few,TRBJ2-2,TRBD2,TRBV28